The 10 T cell receptor beta chains listed next were all sequenced from one sample in a study of Ad26.COV2.S vaccination and SARS-CoV-2 variants. Specified treatment: roughly 20 received Ad26.COV2.S at low or high dose, single or two shots; about 5 received placebo; per-sample allocation not given. Samples were taken on day 63 after the first vaccine or placebo injection. Using immunoSEQ multiplex PCR, the repertoire was profiled, and TCRdb retains in-frame clones only, with some absent. The sample shows about 330,000 clones, roughly 88% of them seen only once. The specimen was peripheral blood, collected in a trial of Ad26.COV2.S vaccine versus placebo. The receptors stem from a person aged 18 to 59 who received the Ad26.COV2.S COVID-19 vaccine or a placebo.

This clone was found a few times. V and J are TRBV10-2 and TRBJ1-2; D uncertain. V was shortened by 2 bases and J by 6 bases, with 10 bases between the two germline ends. Germline V gene lookup returns CDR1 WSHSY and CDR2 SAAADI. The CDR3 runs 13 residues. CDR3: CASSEEQSHGYTF. Here the CDR3 DNA reads TGCGCCAGCAGTGAGGAACAGTCACATGGCTACACCTTC.

The chain joins TRBV27 to TRBJ2-2; 16 bases map to TRBD2. The CDR3 contains 19 residues. Germline-derived CDR1 and CDR2 are MNHEY and SMNVEV (reference sequence). V was clipped by 6 bases and J by 7 bases; unmatched bases: 14. The CDR3 coding sequence is TGTGCCAGCAGCACGACCGGGACTAGCGGGAGGGTGGTTATCGGGGAGCTGTTTTTT. Residues: CASSTTGTSGRVVIGELFF.

The chain carries TRBV19 and TRBJ1-2; D unclear. Germline V CDR1 and CDR2: LNHDA, SQIVND (reference sequence). Trimming removed 0 bases at V and 6 bases at J, with 11 bases between. The CDR3 totals 14 residues. CDR3 nucleotides: TGTGCCAGTAGTATAGAATGGACGTCAGATGGCTACACCTTC. It is translated as CASSIEWTSDGYTF.

V usage is TRBV2 and J usage is TRBJ2-1, with unresolved D. V was cut by 5 bases and J by 6 bases, with 20 bases left in between. CDR1 SNHLY and CDR2 FYNNEI come from the germline V gene. This CDR3 is built from 16 residues. CDR3 in DNA: TGTGCCAGCAGTCTCTTCCGCGGAGACCGGGCCAATGAGCAGTTCTTC. This translates into CASSLFRGDRANEQFF.

Only a few counts were recorded for this clone. The chain's CDR3 is CASSIGQVYGYTF. DNA for the CDR3: TGTGCCAGTAGTATAGGGCAGGTCTATGGCTACACCTTC. This chain connects TRBV19 to TRBJ1-2; unclear D gene. The ends were cut back, 1 base at V and 4 bases at J, with 7 bases in the middle. CDR1 LNHDA and CDR2 SQIVND come from the germline V gene (reference sequence). This CDR3 is built from 13 residues.

The CDR3 here is CAISPRTGNSVEQFF. CDR3 DNA sequence: TGTGCCATCAGTCCACGGACAGGGAATTCGGTCGAGCAGTTCTTC. V and J are TRBV10-3 and TRBJ2-1; 8 nucleotides match TRBD1. Losses at the gene ends were 5 bases for V and 10 bases for J; bases not matched to a gene: 13. The length of the CDR3 is 15 residues. Germline CDR1 reads ENHRY; CDR2 reads SYGVKD.

The rearrangement links TRBV7-2 to TRBJ2-7, with 14 nucleotides matching TRBD2. The V segment lost 4 bases and the J segment 2 bases; nucleotides outside the gene matches: 10. The CDR3 is 18 residues long. Germline CDR1 and CDR2: SGHTA and FQGNSA. The CDR3 sequence is CASSYGLAGGPLAYEQYF. DNA for the CDR3: TGTGCCAGCAGCTACGGACTAGCGGGGGGCCCCCTGGCCTACGAGCAGTACTTC.

A single count supports this clone. V usage is TRBV7-3 and J usage is TRBJ2-3; no firm D call. Germline CDR1 reads SGHTA; CDR2 reads FQGTGA. V gave up 3 bases and J gave up 1 base, with 5 bases separating them. The CDR3 contains 13 residues. The CDR3 DNA sequence: TGTGCCAGCAGCTTGGTCGGCACAGATACGCAGTATTTT. It codes for CASSLVGTDTQYF.

This clone was picked up a small number of times. This rearrangement joins TRBV7-2 to TRBJ1-2; the D is unclear. Deletions cut 5 bases from V and 0 bases from J, with 7 bases between. Germline-derived CDR1 and CDR2 are SGHTA and FQGNSA. The CDR3 is made up of 13 amino acids. The CDR3 spells CASSPAPNYGYTF. CDR3 in DNA: TGTGCCAGCAGCCCCGCCCCTAACTATGGCTACACCTTC.

This clone was observed a handful of times. The gene calls are TRBV5-4 and TRBJ2-5, with 8 bases that match TRBD1. Trimming cost V 4 bases and J 4 bases; bases outside gene matches: 9. Germline-derived CDR1 and CDR2 are SGHNT and YYREEE (reference sequence). The CDR3 consists of 15 residues. As DNA, the CDR3 is TGTGCCAGCAGCACTACGGCAGGGGGCTTAGAGACCCAGTACTTC. The encoded protein is CASSTTAGGLETQYF.